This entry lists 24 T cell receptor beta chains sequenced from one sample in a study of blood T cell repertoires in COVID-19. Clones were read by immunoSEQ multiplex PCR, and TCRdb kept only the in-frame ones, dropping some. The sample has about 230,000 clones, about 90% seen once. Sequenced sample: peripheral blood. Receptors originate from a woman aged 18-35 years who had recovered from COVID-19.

The CDR3 region has the DNA TGCGCCAGCAGCCAAGTTGGGGGGACAGGGGGGAGTACGCAGTATTTT. Protein sequence: CASSQVGGTGGSTQYF. The chain uses TRBV4-1 and TRBJ2-3; 11 nucleotides line up with TRBD1. Unmatched junction bases numbered 8, after V lost 1 base and J lost 8 bases. Germline CDR1 and CDR2: MGHRA and YSYEKL. The CDR3 loop spans 16 amino acids.

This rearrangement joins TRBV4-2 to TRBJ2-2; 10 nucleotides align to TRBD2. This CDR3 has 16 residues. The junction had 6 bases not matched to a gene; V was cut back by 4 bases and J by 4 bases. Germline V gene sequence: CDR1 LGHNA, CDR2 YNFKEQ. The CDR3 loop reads CASSLLAGEGTGELFF. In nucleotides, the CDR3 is TGTGCCAGCAGCCTCCTAGCGGGAGAGGGCACCGGGGAGCTGTTTTTT.

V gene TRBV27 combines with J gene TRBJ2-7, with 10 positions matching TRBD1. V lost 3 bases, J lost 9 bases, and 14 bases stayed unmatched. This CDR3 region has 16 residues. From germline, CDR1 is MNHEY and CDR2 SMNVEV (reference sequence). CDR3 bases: TGTGCCAGCAGTTTCACCTACCGGGACAGGGGATTTGGGCAGTACTTC. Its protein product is CASSFTYRDRGFGQYF.

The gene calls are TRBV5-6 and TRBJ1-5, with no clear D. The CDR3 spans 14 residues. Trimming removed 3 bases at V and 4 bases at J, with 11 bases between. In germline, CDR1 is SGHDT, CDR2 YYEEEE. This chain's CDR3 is CASSSSDGNQPQHF. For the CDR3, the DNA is TGTGCCAGCAGCTCCAGCGACGGGAATCAGCCCCAGCATTTT. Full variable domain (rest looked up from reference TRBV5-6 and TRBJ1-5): DAGVTQSPTHLIKTRGQQVTLRCSPKSGHDTVSWYQQALGQGPQFIFQYYEEEERQRGNFPDRFSGHQFPNYSSELNVNALLLGDSALYLCASSSSDGNQPQHFGDGTRLSIL.

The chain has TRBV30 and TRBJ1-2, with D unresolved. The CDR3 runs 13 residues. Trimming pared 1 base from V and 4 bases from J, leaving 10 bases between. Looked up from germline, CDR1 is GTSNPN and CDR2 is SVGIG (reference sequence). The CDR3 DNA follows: TGTGCCTGGAGTGACGGAGGGCCCTATGGCTACACCTTC. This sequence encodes CAWSDGGPYGYTF.

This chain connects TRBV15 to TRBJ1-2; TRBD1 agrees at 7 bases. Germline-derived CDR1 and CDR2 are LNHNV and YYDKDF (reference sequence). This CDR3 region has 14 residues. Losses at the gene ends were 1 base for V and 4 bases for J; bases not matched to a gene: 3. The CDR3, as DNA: TGTGCCACCAGCAGAGGCTCAGGGGGCTATGGCTACACCTTC. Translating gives CATSRGSGGYGYTF.

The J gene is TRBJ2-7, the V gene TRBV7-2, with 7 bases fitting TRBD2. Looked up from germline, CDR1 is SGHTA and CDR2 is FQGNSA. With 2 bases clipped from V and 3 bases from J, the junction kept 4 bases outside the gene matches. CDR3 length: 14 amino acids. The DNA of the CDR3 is TGTGCCAGCAGCTTATCTCGGGACTACTACGAGCAGTACTTC. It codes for CASSLSRDYYEQYF.

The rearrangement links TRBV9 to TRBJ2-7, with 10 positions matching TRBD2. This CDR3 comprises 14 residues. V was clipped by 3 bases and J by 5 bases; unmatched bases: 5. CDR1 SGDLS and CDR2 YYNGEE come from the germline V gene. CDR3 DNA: TGTGCCAGCAGCGCTAGCGGGAGAGGGAACGAGCAGTACTTC. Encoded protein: CASSASGRGNEQYF.

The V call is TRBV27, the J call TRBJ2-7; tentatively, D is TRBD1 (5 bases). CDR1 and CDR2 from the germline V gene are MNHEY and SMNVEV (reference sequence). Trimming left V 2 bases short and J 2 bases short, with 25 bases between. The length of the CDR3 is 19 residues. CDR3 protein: CASSLRARVGASETYEQYF. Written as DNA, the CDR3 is TGTGCCAGCAGTTTACGTGCTCGTGTTGGGGCATCTGAGACCTACGAGCAGTACTTC.

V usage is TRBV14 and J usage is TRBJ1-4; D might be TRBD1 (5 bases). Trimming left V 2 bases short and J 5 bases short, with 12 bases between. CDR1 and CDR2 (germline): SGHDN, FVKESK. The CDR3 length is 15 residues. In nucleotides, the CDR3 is TGTGCCAGCAGCCAAAGGACACGATCGAATGAAAAACTGTTTTTT. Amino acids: CASSQRTRSNEKLFF.

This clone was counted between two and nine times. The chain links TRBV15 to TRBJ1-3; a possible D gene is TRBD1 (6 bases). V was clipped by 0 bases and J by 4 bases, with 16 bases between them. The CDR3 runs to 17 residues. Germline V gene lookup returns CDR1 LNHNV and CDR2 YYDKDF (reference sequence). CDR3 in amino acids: CATSREKQAGVGNTIYF. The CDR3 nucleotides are TGTGCCACCAGCAGAGAGAAACAAGCAGGGGTCGGAAACACCATATATTTT.

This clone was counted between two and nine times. The CDR3 DNA is TGTGCCAGCAGCCAAGATAGGAGGAGCTCTGGAAACACCATATATTTT. Its protein is CASSQDRRSSGNTIYF. This chain uses TRBV4-2 with TRBJ1-3; D not resolved. There are 16 residues in the CDR3. V gave up 0 bases and J gave up 0 bases, with 9 bases separating them. Germline lookup yields CDR1 LGHNA and CDR2 YNFKEQ.

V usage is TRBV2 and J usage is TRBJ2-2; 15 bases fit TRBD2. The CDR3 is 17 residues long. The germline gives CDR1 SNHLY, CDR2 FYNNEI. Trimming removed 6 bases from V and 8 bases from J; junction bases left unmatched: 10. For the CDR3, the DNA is TGTGCCAGCAGCGGACTAGCGGGAGGGCCGTCGTTTGGGGAGCTGTTTTTT. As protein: CASSGLAGGPSFGELFF.

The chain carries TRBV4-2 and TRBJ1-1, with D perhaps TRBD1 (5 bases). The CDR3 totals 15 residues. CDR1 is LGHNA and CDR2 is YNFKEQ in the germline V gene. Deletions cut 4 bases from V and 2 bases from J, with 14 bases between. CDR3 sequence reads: CASSLSGGTNTEAFF. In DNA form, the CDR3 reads TGTGCCAGCAGCCTCTCGGGGGGTACTAACACTGAAGCTTTCTTT.

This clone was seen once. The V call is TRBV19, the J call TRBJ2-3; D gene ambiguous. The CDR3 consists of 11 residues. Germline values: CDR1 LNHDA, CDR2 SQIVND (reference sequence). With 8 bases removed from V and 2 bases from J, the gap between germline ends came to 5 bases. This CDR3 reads CASGNTDTQYF. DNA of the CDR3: TGTGCCAGTGGCAACACAGATACGCAGTATTTT.

CDR3 sequence reads: CASSEFGLADYNEQFF. The DNA for the CDR3 is TGTGCCAGCAGTGAATTCGGGCTAGCGGACTACAATGAGCAGTTCTTC. The chain recombines TRBV25-1 with TRBJ2-1; 7 bases map to TRBD2. V lost 1 base and J lost 3; bases outside the gene matches: 6. CDR1 and CDR2 from the germline V gene are MGHDK and SYGVNS. CDR3 length equals 16 residues.

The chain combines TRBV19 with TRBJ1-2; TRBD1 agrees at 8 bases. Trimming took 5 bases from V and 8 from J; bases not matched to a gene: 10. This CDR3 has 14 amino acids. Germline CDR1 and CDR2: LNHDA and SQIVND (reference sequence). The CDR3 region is CASSVMDRVGGYTF. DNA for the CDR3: TGTGCCAGTAGTGTTATGGACAGGGTTGGAGGCTACACCTTC.

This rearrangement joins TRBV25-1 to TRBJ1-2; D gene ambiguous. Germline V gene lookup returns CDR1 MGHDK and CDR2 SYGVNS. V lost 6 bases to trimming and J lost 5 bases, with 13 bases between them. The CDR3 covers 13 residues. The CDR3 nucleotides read TGTGCCAGCAGCCGGGTCGAAGATTATGGCTACACCTTC. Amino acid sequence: CASSRVEDYGYTF.

CDR3 coding DNA: TGCAGCGTACAGGGTCTTAACGCTGAAGCTTTCTTT. Translation: CSVQGLNAEAFF. J is TRBJ1-1 and V is TRBV29-1; possible D gene TRBD1, 6 bases. Trimming took off 6 bases at V and 6 bases at J, with 14 bases between the two ends. Germline values: CDR1 SQVTM, CDR2 ANQGSEA. The CDR3 has 12 residues.

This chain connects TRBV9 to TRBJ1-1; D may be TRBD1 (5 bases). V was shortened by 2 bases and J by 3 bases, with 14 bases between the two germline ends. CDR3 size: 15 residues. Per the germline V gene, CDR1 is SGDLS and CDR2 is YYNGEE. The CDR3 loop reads CASSVSLSGDTEAFF. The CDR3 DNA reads TGTGCCAGCAGCGTGTCTTTGTCGGGGGACACTGAAGCTTTCTTT.

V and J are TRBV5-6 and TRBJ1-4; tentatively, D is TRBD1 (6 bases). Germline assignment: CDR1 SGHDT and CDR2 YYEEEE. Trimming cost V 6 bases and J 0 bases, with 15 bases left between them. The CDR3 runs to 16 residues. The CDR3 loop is CASIRGGTATNEKLFF. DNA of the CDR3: TGTGCCAGCATACGAGGGGGAACGGCAACTAATGAAAAACTGTTTTTT.

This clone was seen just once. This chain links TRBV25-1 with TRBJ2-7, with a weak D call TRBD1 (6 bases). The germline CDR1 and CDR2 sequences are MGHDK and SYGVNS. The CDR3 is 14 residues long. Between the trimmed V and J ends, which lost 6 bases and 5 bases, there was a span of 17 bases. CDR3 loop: CASSLQGFKDEQYF. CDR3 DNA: TGTGCCAGCAGCCTTCAGGGGTTCAAAGACGAGCAGTACTTC.

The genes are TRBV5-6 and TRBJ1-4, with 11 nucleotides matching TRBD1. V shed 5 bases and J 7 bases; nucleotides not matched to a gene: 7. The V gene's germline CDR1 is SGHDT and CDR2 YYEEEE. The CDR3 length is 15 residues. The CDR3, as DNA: TGTGCCAGCAGGTTTGGGACAGGGGGTTTTGAAAAACTGTTTTTT. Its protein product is CASRFGTGGFEKLFF.

The CDR3 bases are TGTGCCAGCAGCGCCCCGGGACAGGGACTTGGCTACACCTTC. Translation: CASSAPGQGLGYTF. This chain joins TRBV9 and TRBJ1-2; TRBD1 matches 9 bases. Germline V gene sequence: CDR1 SGDLS, CDR2 YYNGEE. V lost 3 bases and J lost 7; bases outside the gene matches: 7. The CDR3 is 14 residues long.